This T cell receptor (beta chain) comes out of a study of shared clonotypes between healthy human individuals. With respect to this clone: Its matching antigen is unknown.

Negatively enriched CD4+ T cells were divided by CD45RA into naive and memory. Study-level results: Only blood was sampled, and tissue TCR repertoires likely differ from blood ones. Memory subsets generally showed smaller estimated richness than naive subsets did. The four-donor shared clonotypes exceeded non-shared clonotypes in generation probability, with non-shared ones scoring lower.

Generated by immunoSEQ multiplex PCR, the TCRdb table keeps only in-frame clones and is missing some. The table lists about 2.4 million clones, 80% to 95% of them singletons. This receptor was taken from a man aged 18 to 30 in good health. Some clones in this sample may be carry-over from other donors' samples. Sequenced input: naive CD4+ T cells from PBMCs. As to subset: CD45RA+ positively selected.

The CDR3 bases are TGTGCCAGCAGTCAGCGACAGGGTTGGGATGAGCAGTTCTTC. This encodes CASSQRQGWDEQFF. The chain links TRBV6-1 to TRBJ2-1, with TRBD1 matching 7 bases. Germline assignment: CDR1 MNHNS and CDR2 SASEGT. V dropped 5 bases and J dropped 8; count of bases not matched to a gene: 9. This CDR3 comprises 14 residues.